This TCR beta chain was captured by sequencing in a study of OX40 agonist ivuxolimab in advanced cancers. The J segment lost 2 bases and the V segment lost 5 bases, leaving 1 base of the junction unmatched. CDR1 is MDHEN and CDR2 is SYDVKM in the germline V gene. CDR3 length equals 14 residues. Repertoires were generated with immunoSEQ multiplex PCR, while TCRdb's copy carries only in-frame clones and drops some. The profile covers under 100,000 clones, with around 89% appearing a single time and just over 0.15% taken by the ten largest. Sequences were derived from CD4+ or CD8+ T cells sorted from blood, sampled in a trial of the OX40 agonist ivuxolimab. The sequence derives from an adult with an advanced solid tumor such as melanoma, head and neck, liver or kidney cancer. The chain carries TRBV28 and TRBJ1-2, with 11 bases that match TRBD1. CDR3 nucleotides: TGTGCCAGCAGTCGGACAGGGGGCAACTATGGCTACACCTTC. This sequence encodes CASSRTGGNYGYTF.